This T cell receptor beta chain is from a study of T cell clones after liver transplantation. Whole-study context: Without induction therapy, subjects received standard immunosuppression until 12-24 months post-transplant. At least one year of complete immunosuppression withdrawal without enzymes over twice normal defined tolerance. Overall study findings and caveats: In 5 of 8 subjects, circulating graft-donor-reactive CD4 TCRbeta sequences fell significantly after transplant. A larger donor-reactive than third-party decline suggested partial antigen-specific deletion.

The CDR3 contains 16 residues. The V end lost 3 bases, the J end lost 3 bases, and 17 bases lay between the germline ends. Germline loops: CDR1 WNHNN, CDR2 SYGVQD (reference sequence). Some clones are missing from TCRdb's copy, which holds only in-frame ones; the method was immunoSEQ multiplex PCR. Of around 51,000 clones in the sample, 86% are singletons; the top ten hold 14%. Concerning this clone itself: The antigen remains undetermined.

The sequencing used CD8+ T cells from blood, collected 12 months after liver transplant. The chain recombines TRBV10-1 with TRBJ2-5; tentative D call: TRBD2 (5 bases). This TCR was recovered from a human patient who received a liver transplant. Some T cells may be supplied by the graft donor. CDR3 residues: CASSDIEGGNKETQYF. In nucleotides, the CDR3 is TGCGCCAGCAGTGACATAGAGGGCGGCAACAAAGAGACCCAGTACTTC.